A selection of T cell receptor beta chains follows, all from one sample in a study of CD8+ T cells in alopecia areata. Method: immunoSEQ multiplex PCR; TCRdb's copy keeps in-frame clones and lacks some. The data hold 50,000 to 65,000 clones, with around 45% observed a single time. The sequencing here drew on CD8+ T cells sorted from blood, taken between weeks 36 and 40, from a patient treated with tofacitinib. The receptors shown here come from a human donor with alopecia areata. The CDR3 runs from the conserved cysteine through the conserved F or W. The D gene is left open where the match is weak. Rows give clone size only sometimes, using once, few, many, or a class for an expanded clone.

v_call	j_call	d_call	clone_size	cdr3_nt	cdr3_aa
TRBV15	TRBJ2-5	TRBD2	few	TGTGCCACCAGCAGAATGCCGGGGGGAGAGACCCAGTACTTC	CATSRMPGGETQYF
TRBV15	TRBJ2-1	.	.	TGTGCCACCAGCAGAGTCGGGCCAAGCTCCTACAATGAGCAGTTCTTC	CATSRVGPSSYNEQFF
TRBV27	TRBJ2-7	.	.	TGTGCCAGCAGTTCCGACTACGAGCAGTACTTC	CASSSDYEQYF
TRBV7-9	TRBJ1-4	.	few	TGTGCCAGCAGCCTGAATGGGCTAGAGGTTGAACTGTTTTTT	CASSLNGLEVELFF
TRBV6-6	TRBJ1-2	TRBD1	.	TGTGCCAGCAGTTACACCCCGACAGGGGTGAGTGGCTACACCTTC	CASSYTPTGVSGYTF
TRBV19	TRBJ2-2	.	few	TGTGCCAGTAGTATAGAGCAGCGTCCGTGGGCCGGGGAGCTGTTTTTT	CASSIEQRPWAGELFF
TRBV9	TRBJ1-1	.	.	TGTGCCAGCAGCGTAGTGGGAGGGCCGAACACTGAAGCTTTCTTT	CASSVVGGPNTEAFF
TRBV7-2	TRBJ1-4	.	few	TGTGCCAGCAGCACCCGACTACTTAATGAAAAACTGTTTTTT	CASSTRLLNEKLFF
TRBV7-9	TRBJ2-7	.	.	TGTGCCAGCAGCCTAAGAGCACAACTCACAGGGTTAGGAAGCTACGAGCAGTACTTC	CASSLRAQLTGLGSYEQYF
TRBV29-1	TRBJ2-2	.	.	TGCAGCGGGATGGAGCCGAACACCGGGGAGCTGTTTTTT	CSGMEPNTGELFF
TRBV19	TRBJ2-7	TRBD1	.	TGTGCCAGCGGACAGGGGACCTACGAGCAGTACTTC	CASGQGTYEQYF
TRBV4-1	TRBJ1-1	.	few	TGCGCCAGCAGCGCCGGGAGCTGGAACACTGAAGCTTTCTTT	CASSAGSWNTEAFF
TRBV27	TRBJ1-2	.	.	TGTGCCAGCAGAGCCGGGATGGGGTATGGCTACACCTTC	CASRAGMGYGYTF
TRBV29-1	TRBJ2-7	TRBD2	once	TGCAGCGTTGAAATCATTGGACTAGGGAAGGTTGACGAGCAGTACTTC	CSVEIIGLGKVDEQYF
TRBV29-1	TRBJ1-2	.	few	TGCAGCGTTGACCAGGATACCTATGGCTACACCTTC	CSVDQDTYGYTF
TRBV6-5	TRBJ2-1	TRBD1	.	TGTGCCAGCAGTTACTTGATGGGACAGTTCTACAATGAGCAGTTCTTC	CASSYLMGQFYNEQFF
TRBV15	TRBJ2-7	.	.	TGTGCCACCAGCAGCCAGACAGGTTGGGACGAGCAGTACTTC	CATSSQTGWDEQYF
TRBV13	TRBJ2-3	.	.	TGTGCCAGCAGCTCCTCGCGAGGGGCAGTTGGACAAGATACGCAGTATTTT	CASSSSRGAVGQDTQYF
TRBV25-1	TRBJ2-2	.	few	TGTGCCAGCAGTGGGGGAGTACAGGAAAACACCGGGGAGCTGTTTTTT	CASSGGVQENTGELFF
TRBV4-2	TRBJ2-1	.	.	TGTGCCAGCAGCCAAGTTCCACTAGATTACAATGAGCAGTTCTTC	CASSQVPLDYNEQFF
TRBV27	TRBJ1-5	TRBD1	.	TGTGCCAGCAGCGACAGGGGGCTTGGGCAGCCCCAGCATTTT	CASSDRGLGQPQHF
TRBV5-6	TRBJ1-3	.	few	TGTGCCAGCAGCCCGGCCACGGGTCCCTCTGGAAACACCATATATTTT	CASSPATGPSGNTIYF
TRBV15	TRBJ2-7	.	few	TGTGCCACCAGGGACCGAACGGGAGAGCAGTACTTC	CATRDRTGEQYF
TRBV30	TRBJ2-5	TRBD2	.	TGTGCCAGCTCACTAGCGGGAGGGCCGCTCGAGACCCAGTACTTC	CASSLAGGPLETQYF
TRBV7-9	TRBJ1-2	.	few	TGTGCCAGCAGCTTAGTTACAGAGGGAGAGGACGGCTACACCTTC	CASSLVTEGEDGYTF
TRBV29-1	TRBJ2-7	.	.	TGCAGCGCCCAGAGGCGGGACAATTACGGCGAGCAGTACTTC	CSAQRRDNYGEQYF
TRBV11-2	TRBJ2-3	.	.	TGTGCCAGCAGCTCCGCTCCGGATACGCAGTATTTT	CASSSAPDTQYF
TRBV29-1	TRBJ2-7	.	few	TGCAGCGTTGCGGCGGGACCAACCTACGAGCAGTACTTC	CSVAAGPTYEQYF
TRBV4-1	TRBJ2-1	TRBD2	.	TGCGCCAGCAGCAGCCTGAAAGCGGGAGCGGAGAGGAATGAGCAGTTCTTC	CASSSLKAGAERNEQFF
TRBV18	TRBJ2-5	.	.	TGTGCCAGCACAACTGAGGGTCGGGAGACCCAGTACTTC	CASTTEGRETQYF
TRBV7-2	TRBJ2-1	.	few	TGTGCCAGCAGCTCCACCCGAAACAATGAGCAGTTCTTC	CASSSTRNNEQFF
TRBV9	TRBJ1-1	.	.	TGTGCCAGCAGCCCAGAGGGGATGAACACTGAAGCTTTCTTT	CASSPEGMNTEAFF
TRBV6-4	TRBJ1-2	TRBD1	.	TGTGCCAGCTGGGGACAGACTAACTATGGCTACACCTTC	CASWGQTNYGYTF
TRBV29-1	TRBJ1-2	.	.	TGCAGCGTTGAAGTCAGTGGCCTTAACTATGGCTACACCTTC	CSVEVSGLNYGYTF
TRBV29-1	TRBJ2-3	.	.	TGCAGCGTTGGGGACCACACAGATACGCAGTATTTT	CSVGDHTDTQYF
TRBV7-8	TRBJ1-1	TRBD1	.	TGTGCCAGCAGCTGGGGACAGGGTGGGACTGAAGCTTTCTTT	CASSWGQGGTEAFF
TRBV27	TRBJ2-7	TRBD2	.	TGTGCCAGCATGCCTCGGGGGGGGATCGCCTCATCCTACGAGCAGTACTTC	CASMPRGGIASSYEQYF
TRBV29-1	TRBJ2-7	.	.	TGCAGCGTTGAGGTCAGGGGAACCTACGAGCAGTACTTC	CSVEVRGTYEQYF
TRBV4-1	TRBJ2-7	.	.	TGCGCCAGCAGCCAAGTCTCGGATTACGAGCAGTACTTC	CASSQVSDYEQYF
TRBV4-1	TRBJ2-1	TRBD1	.	TGCGCCAGCAGCCAAGATCTGCAGGGGGCGTACAATGAGCAGTTCTTC	CASSQDLQGAYNEQFF
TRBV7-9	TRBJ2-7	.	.	TGTGCCAGCCGCCAGGAGGGGGTTTTTAACGAGCAGTACTTC	CASRQEGVFNEQYF
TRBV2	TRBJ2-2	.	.	TGTGCCAGCAGTGAATGGCTTTCCGGAGCCGGGGAGCTGTTTTTT	CASSEWLSGAGELFF
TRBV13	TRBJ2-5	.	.	TGTGCCAGCAGCGACCAAGAGACCCAGTACTTC	CASSDQETQYF
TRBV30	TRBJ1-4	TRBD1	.	TGTGCCTGGAGTGAAGGGACAGATGGAGAACTGTTTTTT	CAWSEGTDGELFF
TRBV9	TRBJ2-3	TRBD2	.	TGTGCCAGCAGCGTCCGGGGGGTGCCTAGCACAGATACGCAGTATTTT	CASSVRGVPSTDTQYF
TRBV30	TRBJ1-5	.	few	TGTGCCTGGAGTCAGGGATTAGCAGGCAATCAGCCCCAGCATTTT	CAWSQGLAGNQPQHF
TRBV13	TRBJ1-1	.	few	TGTGCCAGCAGCTTTCGCTCGAACACTGAAGCTTTCTTT	CASSFRSNTEAFF
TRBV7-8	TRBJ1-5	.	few	TGTGCCAGCAGCCCTAAGGTGGCGGAACAGCCCCAGCATTTT	CASSPKVAEQPQHF
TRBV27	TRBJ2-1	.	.	TGTGCCAGCAGTTTAACTAGTCAGGAGCAGTTCTTC	CASSLTSQEQFF
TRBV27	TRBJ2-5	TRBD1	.	TGTGCCAGCAGTCCCCGGACAGGGGTCCAAGAGACCCAGTACTTC	CASSPRTGVQETQYF
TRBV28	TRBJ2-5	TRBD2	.	TGTGCCAGCAGAACCGGGGCTAGCGGGGCCGGAGAGACCCAGTACTTC	CASRTGASGAGETQYF
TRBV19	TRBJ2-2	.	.	TGTGCCAGTAGTCTACAAACAACCCCCGGGGAGCTGTTTTTT	CASSLQTTPGELFF
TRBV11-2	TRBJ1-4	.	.	TGTGCCAGCAATCTGCGGCTGTTTTTT	CASNLRLFF
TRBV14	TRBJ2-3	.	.	TGTGCCAGCAGCCACTTTGACGGACTCCTCGAAGATACGCAGTATTTT	CASSHFDGLLEDTQYF
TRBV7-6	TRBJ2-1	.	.	TGTGCCAGCAGCTTAGCTAAGGAACCCTACAATGAGCAGTTCTTC	CASSLAKEPYNEQFF
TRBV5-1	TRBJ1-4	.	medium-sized	TGCGCCAGCAGCTTGACAACTAATGAAAAACTGTTTTTT	CASSLTTNEKLFF